Sequencing of this TCR beta chain was carried out in a study of blood T cell repertoires in COVID-19. Study context: Acute and convalescent COVID-19 specimens originated in the United States, Italy and Spain. Nucleic acid was either cDNA or gDNA, and it came from T cells, B-cell-depleted T cells, or PBMCs.

In the study's own analysis: Amplification of reference gene primers was used by the study to estimate nucleated cell counts. The data were produced by immunoSEQ multiplex PCR, yet TCRdb's version contains in-frame clones alone and is incomplete. Clone size and V and J calls were adopted from that table, with D and trimming inferred from the DNA. Among roughly 120,000 clones, around 90% were seen once, and the ten largest hold 3.5% to 4%. Patients of the Seattle cohort, enrolled during active infection, were followed longitudinally. V was pared by 1 base and J by 0 bases, with 4 bases of the junction left unmatched. The CDR3 runs 16 residues. Germline V gives CDR1 KGHDR, CDR2 SFDVKD.

This chain links TRBV24-1 with TRBJ2-5, with 7 bases that match TRBD1. The sequence derives from a woman aged 55-70 years with COVID-19, enrolled during active disease. Sequencing was carried out using peripheral blood. DNA for the CDR3: TGTGCCACCAGTGATTTATTCGACAGGGACCAAGAGACCCAGTACTTC. Translating gives CATSDLFDRDQETQYF.